Listed below are T cell receptor beta chains from one sample, sequenced in a study of Ad26.COV2.S vaccination and SARS-CoV-2 variants. Generated by immunoSEQ multiplex PCR, the TCRdb table keeps only in-frame clones and is missing some. This sample has fewer than 500,000 clones, with 90% found just once. The starting material was peripheral blood, obtained in a trial of Ad26.COV2.S vaccine versus placebo. The receptors come from a person aged 18-60 years who received the Ad26.COV2.S COVID-19 vaccine or a placebo. Both conserved end residues are part of each CDR3. The D gene is left open where the match is weak. Some rows have no size entry. The others give once, few or many, or a class for an expanded clone.

cdr3_nt cdr3_aa j_call clone_size v_call d_call
TGTGCCAGCAGTACGACCTCGGGGGCAGATACGCAGTATTTT CASSTTSGADTQYF TRBJ2-3 NA TRBV2 NA
TGCGCCAGCAGGACTGGACAGGGGCAAGAGACCCAGTACTTC CASRTGQGQETQYF TRBJ2-5 NA TRBV5-1 TRBD1
TGTGCCAGCAGCCCCAATCAGAGGACCGGGGAGCTGTTTTTT CASSPNQRTGELFF TRBJ2-2 NA TRBV11-3 NA
TGCGCCAGCAGCCCGTCCGGGACTAGCGCCTTCCCGGGGATGCAGTATTTT CASSPSGTSAFPGMQYF TRBJ2-3 NA TRBV5-1 TRBD2
TGTGCCAGCAGTTTCTTCGTCGGAAATTCACCCCTCCACTTT CASSFFVGNSPLHF TRBJ1-6 few TRBV27 NA
TGTGCCAGCAGCCAAGAATCCACCAGGGGGGGGTCCAATGAGCAGTTCTTC CASSQESTRGGSNEQFF TRBJ2-1 NA TRBV14 NA
TGCGCCAGCAGCTTGGAGGTCTCCTACGAGCAGTACTTC CASSLEVSYEQYF TRBJ2-7 NA TRBV5-1 NA
TGTGCCTGGAGTTCCGGGGGCGCCGGCAATCAGCCCCAGCATTTT CAWSSGGAGNQPQHF TRBJ1-5 NA TRBV30 NA
TGTGCCAGCAGCCAAGGGTTTGGAGGAGCGAGCTCCTACAATGAGCAGTTCTTC CASSQGFGGASSYNEQFF TRBJ2-1 NA TRBV3-1/TRBV3-2 NA
TGTGCCAGCAGCCCGCGCGAGGTGTGGGAGACCCAGTACTTC CASSPREVWETQYF TRBJ2-5 NA TRBV2 NA
TGTGCCACCATCTTCAACACTGAAGCTTTCTTT CATIFNTEAFF TRBJ1-1 NA TRBV28 NA
TGTGCCAGCACCAGGGACAGGGAAGGTGGCTACACCTTC CASTRDREGGYTF TRBJ1-2 NA TRBV6-5 TRBD1
TGTGCCAGCGGGGGTGGGCAAGAGACCCAGTACTTC CASGGGQETQYF TRBJ2-5 NA TRBV12-3/TRBV12-4 NA
TGCGCCAGCAATTGCGGGACGCCTGAAGCTTTCTTT CASNCGTPEAFF TRBJ1-1 NA TRBV10-1 NA
TGTGCCAGCAGTACGGTTACGAGGGAGACCCAGTACTTC CASSTVTRETQYF TRBJ2-5 NA TRBV6-5 NA
TGTGCCAGCAGCAAGCTCATGACAGGGGTTCTCGAACACTCTGGAAACACCATATATTTT CASSKLMTGVLEHSGNTIYF TRBJ1-3 NA TRBV21-1 NA
TGTGCCAGCAGCGTAGCTGGACAGGGGGTCAACGAGCAGTACTTC CASSVAGQGVNEQYF TRBJ2-7 NA TRBV9 TRBD1
TGTGCCAGCAGCCAGGGGCCAGAAGAGACCCAGTACTTC CASSQGPEETQYF TRBJ2-5 NA TRBV7-3 NA
TGTGCCAGCTCCCCCCAGGGAAGCTCCTACAATGAGCAGTTCTTC CASSPQGSSYNEQFF TRBJ2-1 NA TRBV18 NA
TGTGCCAGCAGCTCCGGGGGGCTAGCGGCCTACAATGAGCAGTTCTTC CASSSGGLAAYNEQFF TRBJ2-1 NA TRBV7-6 NA
TGTGCCAGCAGCTCCATAGCGGGAGAGCTTGGGACCCAGTACTTC CASSSIAGELGTQYF TRBJ2-5 NA TRBV7-2 TRBD2
TGTGCCAGCAATGCGGACAGGTTGTTAAGTAGTGAAAAACTGTTTTTT CASNADRLLSSEKLFF TRBJ1-4 NA TRBV2 TRBD1
TGTGCCAGCAGCAACCCAGGCCTCGCCCCTTACGAGCAGTACTTC CASSNPGLAPYEQYF TRBJ2-7 NA TRBV3-1/TRBV3-2 NA
TGTGCCAGCTCACCGAATACGGGGGTTTCCTACGAGCAGTACTTC CASSPNTGVSYEQYF TRBJ2-7 NA TRBV18 NA
TGTGCCAGCACCTCGCGGACCCTTTCAATTGAGACCCAGTACTTC CASTSRTLSIETQYF TRBJ2-5 once TRBV2 NA
TGTGCCAGCAGCTTGGGCACTGATGAGCAGTTCTTC CASSLGTDEQFF TRBJ2-1 NA TRBV5-6 NA
TGTGCCAGCAGCGTAGTCGGGAGCGGGAATGAGCAGTTCTTC CASSVVGSGNEQFF TRBJ2-1 NA TRBV9 NA
TGTGCCAGCAGCGGACAGAGTGGCTACACCTTC CASSGQSGYTF TRBJ1-2 few TRBV9 NA
TGTGCCAGCAGTGGGGGGTTTAGCGGGACGACCTACGAGCAGTACTTC CASSGGFSGTTYEQYF TRBJ2-7 NA TRBV6-1 TRBD2
TGTGCCAGCATCACAGGCCACTTCTTC CASITGHFF TRBJ2-1 NA TRBV2 NA
TGTGCCAGCAGTTTGGGTCGATCTAACTATGGCTACACCTTC CASSLGRSNYGYTF TRBJ1-2 NA TRBV28 NA
TGTGCCAGCAGTTCCGCCCGACTGAACACTGAAGCTTTCTTT CASSSARLNTEAFF TRBJ1-1 NA TRBV28 NA
TGTGCCAGCAGTTTATCAGGATTCACAGATACGCAGTATTTT CASSLSGFTDTQYF TRBJ2-3 NA TRBV27 NA
TGTGCCAGCTCACCTAAGGACTTATTGGATGGCTACACCTTC CASSPKDLLDGYTF TRBJ1-2 NA TRBV18 NA
TGTGCCAGCAGTTACTCTATGACAGATCGAGACATTCAGTACTTC CASSYSMTDRDIQYF TRBJ2-4 once TRBV6-5 NA
TGTGCCAGCAGCTTATCCCGACTAGCGGGGGACAATGAGCAGTTCTTC CASSLSRLAGDNEQFF TRBJ2-1 NA TRBV7-8 TRBD2
TGTGCCAGCAGCTTGGCCCGGGGGGGAGAGCAGTTCTTC CASSLARGGEQFF TRBJ2-1 NA TRBV5-4 TRBD2
TGCGCCAGCACCAGATTCGGACAGACTACTCTGAGCACTGAAGCTTTCTTT CASTRFGQTTLSTEAFF TRBJ1-1 NA TRBV10-1 NA
TGTGCCAGCTCACTCGCACCCCAGCACAATGAGCAGTTCTTC CASSLAPQHNEQFF TRBJ2-1 NA TRBV18 NA
TGCAGTGCTAGTCCGGGACAGGGAGAGAACACCGGGGAGCTGTTTTTT CSASPGQGENTGELFF TRBJ2-2 NA TRBV20-1 TRBD1
TGTGCCAGTAGTGTCCGACTAGGCTCCTACAATGAGCAGTTCTTC CASSVRLGSYNEQFF TRBJ2-1 NA TRBV19 NA
TGTGCCAGCAGCCTCAGGACTAGCGGGAGGGCCTGGGAGACCCAGTACTTC CASSLRTSGRAWETQYF TRBJ2-5 NA TRBV7-2 TRBD2
TGTGCCAGCAGTTGGATTAGCACAGATACGCAGTATTTT CASSWISTDTQYF TRBJ2-3 NA TRBV27 NA
TGTGCCAGCAGCGCCACCTACGAGCAGTACTTC CASSATYEQYF TRBJ2-7 NA TRBV13 NA
TGTGCCAGCAGTTTAGGGGCCCAAGAGACCCAGTACTTC CASSLGAQETQYF TRBJ2-5 NA TRBV12-3/TRBV12-4 NA
TGTGCCACCAGCAGAGATCGAGGCGGCACAGATACGCAGTATTTT CATSRDRGGTDTQYF TRBJ2-3 NA TRBV15 NA
TGCAGCGTTAAGGGACAGGGGGAAGACATTCAGTACTTC CSVKGQGEDIQYF TRBJ2-4 once TRBV29-1 TRBD1
TGCAGTGCTAGTACCGGGAGCACCTACAATGAGCAGTTCTTC CSASTGSTYNEQFF TRBJ2-1 NA TRBV20-1 NA
TGTGCCAGCAGTTTAGGGCGGGACCGCACAGATACGCAGTATTTT CASSLGRDRTDTQYF TRBJ2-3 NA TRBV28 NA
TGTGCCAGTAGTATCTCGGGCACCTACGAGCAGTACTTC CASSISGTYEQYF TRBJ2-7 NA TRBV19 NA
TGTGCCAGCAGCGGCGATACCGGGACGGAGTACAATGAGCAGTTCTTC CASSGDTGTEYNEQFF TRBJ2-1 NA TRBV5-6 NA
TGTGCCAGCAGTCGAACTAGCGGGAGTGGTGATACGCAGTATTTT CASSRTSGSGDTQYF TRBJ2-3 once TRBV27 TRBD2
TGCGCCAGCAGCGGGGGGACAGGGGTTGAAAAACTGTTTTTT CASSGGTGVEKLFF TRBJ1-4 NA TRBV5-1 TRBD1
TGTGCCAGCAGCTCGGACAGGGAGGTTAACTATGGCTACACCTTC CASSSDREVNYGYTF TRBJ1-2 once TRBV5-4 TRBD1
TGTGCCAGCAGTTTTGGGCGTAACTATGGCTACACCTTC CASSFGRNYGYTF TRBJ1-2 NA TRBV28 NA
TGTGCCAGCAGCTTAGCGGAGGGAGAGACCCAGTACTTC CASSLAEGETQYF TRBJ2-5 NA TRBV7-2 NA